This TCR beta chain was obtained from a study of beta chain features in type 1 diabetes. Overall study findings and caveats: Type 1 diabetes patients had VDJ junctions that carried fewer insertions and more deletions. Patients with Type 1 diabetes showed moderately but significantly shorter TCRB CDR3s in all four CD4+ subsets.

This clone was observed a few times. What it binds is unknown. Expressed TCRB transcripts got sequenced, as all isolated RNA was reverse transcribed. Naive, central memory and regulatory T cell samples averaged about 3.57 million reads. Sequencing used immunoSEQ multiplex PCR; TCRdb keeps in-frame clones, though not all of them. The table includes under 200,000 clones, around 8.6% detected once. Every sorted population was more than 95% pure. The germline V gene has CDR1 SNHLY and CDR2 FYNNEI. J gave up 3 bases and V 2 bases, and 5 bases lay outside the gene matches. The CDR3 loop spans 16 amino acids. The chain is built from TRBV2 and TRBJ2-3, with 10 bases matching TRBD2. Sequenced: central memory CD4+ T cells from blood. The clonotype comes from a woman between 18 and 29 years old with type 1 diabetes. CDR3 sequence (DNA): TGTGCCAGCAGTGAAATAGGACTAGCGGTTACAGATACGCAGTATTTT. Its translation: CASSEIGLAVTDTQYF.